These 18 T cell receptor beta chains were all obtained from the same sample, sequenced in a study of OX40 agonist ivuxolimab in advanced cancers. The repertoire was sequenced with immunoSEQ multiplex PCR; TCRdb's copy has only in-frame clones and lacks some. The sample records just under 85,000 clones, 84% being singletons. This sample comprised CD4+ or CD8+ T cells sorted from blood, obtained in a trial of the OX40 agonist ivuxolimab. The origin of the receptors is an adult with an advanced solid tumor such as melanoma, head and neck, liver or kidney cancer.

The chain uses TRBV19 and TRBJ1-6; D is ambiguous. CDR1 is LNHDA and CDR2 is SQIVND in the germline V gene (reference sequence). CDR3 length: 15 residues. Deletions cut 7 bases from V and 4 bases from J, with 14 bases between. CDR3 protein: CASTPLGNYNSPLHF. CDR3 bases: TGTGCCAGTACCCCCTTGGGCAATTATAATTCACCCCTCCACTTT.

The table lists this clone with a count of one. The rearrangement joins TRBV7-2 to TRBJ2-1; 10 bases align to TRBD1. The CDR3 is made up of 17 amino acids. Germline values: CDR1 SGHTA, CDR2 FQGNSA. The V gene end was trimmed by 7 bases and the J gene end by 1 base; junction bases not matched to a gene: 10. The CDR3 here is CASIKGGQGVSYNEQFF. The CDR3 coding sequence is TGTGCCAGCATCAAAGGTGGACAGGGGGTATCCTACAATGAGCAGTTCTTC.

The chain has TRBV19 and TRBJ1-1; 7 bases are a match to TRBD1. This CDR3 has 17 residues. Germline-derived CDR1 and CDR2 are LNHDA and SQIVND (reference sequence). V shed 6 bases and J 5 bases; nucleotides not matched to a gene: 18. This CDR3 is CASRVERTDRASTEAFF. The DNA of the CDR3 is TGTGCCAGTAGAGTAGAACGCACAGACAGGGCGAGTACTGAAGCTTTCTTT.

V is TRBV9 and J is TRBJ1-2, with D perhaps TRBD1 (6 bases). Trimming left V 4 bases short and J 3 bases short, with 16 bases between. CDR3 length: 15 residues. Germline-derived CDR1 and CDR2 are SGDLS and YYNGEE. This CDR3 reads CASSPRGGQDYGYTF. Here the CDR3 DNA reads TGTGCCAGCAGCCCCCGAGGGGGTCAGGACTATGGCTACACCTTC. Filled out from reference TRBV9 and TRBJ1-2, the complete variable domain reads DSGVTQTPKHLITATGQRVTLRCSPRSGDLSVYWYQQSLDQGLQFLIQYYNGEERAKGNILERFSAQQFPDLHSELNLSSLELGDSALYFCASSPRGGQDYGYTFGSGTRLTVV.

The V gene is TRBV7-9, the J gene TRBJ2-3; no clear D. Germline assignment: CDR1 SEHNR and CDR2 FQNEAQ (reference sequence). Trimming removed 1 base from V and 4 bases from J, with 3 bases in between. The CDR3 sequence is 12 residues long. CDR3 residues: CASSLVADTQYF. In nucleotides, the CDR3 is TGTGCCAGCAGCTTAGTAGCAGATACGCAGTATTTT.

The CDR3 protein is CASSQVTGRATGELFF. The DNA of the CDR3 is TGCGCCAGCAGCCAAGTTACCGGGAGAGCCACCGGGGAGCTGTTTTTT. This chain connects TRBV4-1 to TRBJ2-2; maybe TRBD2 (6 bases). Germline assignment: CDR1 MGHRA and CDR2 YSYEKL. The CDR3 has 16 amino acids. V was shortened by 1 base and J by 4 bases, with 13 bases between the two germline ends.

The gene calls are TRBV6-4 and TRBJ2-1; 8 nucleotides align to TRBD2. This CDR3 comprises 16 residues. Germline CDR1 MRHNA, CDR2 SNTAGT. Unmatched junction bases numbered 8, after V lost 3 bases and J lost 4 bases. The CDR3, as DNA: TGTGCCAGCAGTGAATATCGGACTAGCCGATACAATGAGCAGTTCTTC. Translated, it gives CASSEYRTSRYNEQFF.

The CDR3 sequence is CASSWVINSPLHF. The CDR3 DNA follows: TGTGCCAGCAGCTGGGTCATAAATTCACCCCTCCACTTT. This chain links TRBV27 with TRBJ1-6; D uncertain. V lost 6 bases, J lost 7 bases, and 10 bases lay in between. Germline lookup yields CDR1 MNHEY and CDR2 SMNVEV (reference sequence). This CDR3 spans 13 amino acids.

This clone occurred once. The chain uses TRBV5-1 and TRBJ1-4, with D maybe TRBD1 (5 bases). CDR3 length equals 14 residues. From germline, CDR1 is SGHRS and CDR2 YFSETQ. Trimming took off 4 bases at V and 8 bases at J, with 15 bases between the two ends. CDR3 nucleotide sequence: TGCGCCAGCAGCCCGGAACTGGGGCGGGAAAAACTGTTTTTT. Translated, it gives CASSPELGREKLFF.

This chain links TRBV19 with TRBJ2-6, with TRBD1 matching over 9 bases. The germline V gene has CDR1 LNHDA and CDR2 SQIVND (reference sequence). The CDR3 covers 16 residues. J lost 2 bases, V lost 8 bases, and 7 bases had no gene match. CDR3 DNA sequence: TGTGCCAGTTCGAGTACAGGGGGCGCTGGGGCCAACGTCCTGACTTTC. Amino acid sequence: CASSSTGGAGANVLTF.

This clone has just one count. This chain links TRBV29-1 with TRBJ2-7, with TRBD1 matching over 7 bases. CDR1 and CDR2 from the germline V gene are SQVTM and ANQGSEA. Trimming at V came to 5 bases and at J to 3 bases, leaving 10 bases not matched to a gene. CDR3 length equals 14 residues. CDR3 residues: CSVQFSGQSYEQYF. The CDR3 DNA follows: TGCAGCGTTCAATTTTCGGGACAGAGCTACGAGCAGTACTTC.

With respect to this clone: The same CDR3 arises from other DNA sequences in this sample as well. The chain couples TRBV7-2 to TRBJ2-1, with D possibly being TRBD2 (5 bases). Germline assignment: CDR1 SGHTA and CDR2 FQGNSA. The V end was cut by 2 bases, the J end by 2 bases, with 10 bases between. The CDR3 is made up of 15 amino acids. CDR3 in DNA: TGTGCCAGCAGCTTAACAAGCGGACCCTACAATGAGCAGTTCTTC. Protein: CASSLTSGPYNEQFF. The full variable domain, its missing parts supplied by reference TRBV7-2 and TRBJ2-1, is GAGVSQSPSNKVTEKGKDVELRCDPISGHTALYWYRQSLGQGLEFLIYFQGNSAPDKSGLPSDRFSAERTGGSVSTLTIQRTQQEDSAVYLCASSLTSGPYNEQFFGPGTRLTVL.

V is TRBV27 and J is TRBJ2-3; TRBD2 matches at 7 bases. The CDR3 is 14 amino acids. The V and J ends lost 7 bases and 0 bases, in that order; junction bases with no gene match: 4. CDR1 is MNHEY and CDR2 is SMNVEV in the germline V gene (reference sequence). The CDR3 protein is CASKPSGSTDTQYF. The CDR3 bases are TGTGCCAGCAAGCCTAGCGGTAGCACAGATACGCAGTATTTT.

This clone was recorded a few times. The V gene is TRBV10-3, the J gene TRBJ1-5; D not resolved. The CDR3 runs to 13 residues. Germline V gene lookup returns CDR1 ENHRY and CDR2 SYGVKD. V lost 0 bases, J lost 4 bases, and 4 bases lay in between. CDR3 DNA: TGTGCCATCAGTGAGTCAATGAATCAGCCCCAGCATTTT. Its protein product is CAISESMNQPQHF.

This chain links TRBV27 with TRBJ2-3; TRBD2 is a possible D gene (6 bases). Germline CDR1 MNHEY, CDR2 SMNVEV (reference sequence). CDR3 length equals 13 residues. V lost 4 bases and J 7 bases, leaving 12 bases between the germline ends. The CDR3 protein is CASSSGRSNTQYF. In DNA, the CDR3 is TGTGCCAGCAGTTCGGGGAGGAGTAATACGCAGTATTTT.

The CDR3 bases are TGTGCCAGCAGTGGGGATGGGCCCGCGGCGCGGTTCTTC. Translating gives CASSGDGPAARFF. This chain connects TRBV2 to TRBJ2-1, with D uncertain. This CDR3 is built from 13 residues. V was clipped by 4 bases and J by 15 bases, with 19 bases between them. CDR1 and CDR2 from the germline V gene are SNHLY and FYNNEI. The variable domain in full, with the rest retrieved from reference TRBV2 and TRBJ2-1, is EPEVTQTPSHQVTQMGQEVILRCVPISNHLYFYWYRQILGQKVEFLVSFYNNEISEKSEIFDDQFSVERPDGSNFTLKIRSTKLEDSAMYFCASSGDGPAARFFGPGTRLTVL.

This chain joins TRBV18 and TRBJ2-5, with TRBD2 matching 14 bases. Germline lookup yields CDR1 KGHSH and CDR2 LQKENI. Germline trimming cut 0 bases from V and 1 base from J; bases unmatched to any gene: 4. CDR3 length: 18 amino acids. The CDR3 is CASSPPGLAGGAQETQYF. DNA for the CDR3: TGTGCCAGCTCACCACCCGGACTAGCGGGAGGCGCCCAAGAGACCCAGTACTTC.

This rearrangement joins TRBV4-2 to TRBJ2-7; possible D gene TRBD1, 5 bases. The CDR3 length is 16 residues. In germline, CDR1 is LGHNA, CDR2 YNFKEQ. Trimming took 0 bases from V and 1 from J, leaving 13 bases between them. CDR3 loop: CASSQDSGDRSYEQYF. The CDR3 region has the DNA TGTGCCAGCAGCCAAGATTCGGGCGACAGATCCTACGAGCAGTACTTC.